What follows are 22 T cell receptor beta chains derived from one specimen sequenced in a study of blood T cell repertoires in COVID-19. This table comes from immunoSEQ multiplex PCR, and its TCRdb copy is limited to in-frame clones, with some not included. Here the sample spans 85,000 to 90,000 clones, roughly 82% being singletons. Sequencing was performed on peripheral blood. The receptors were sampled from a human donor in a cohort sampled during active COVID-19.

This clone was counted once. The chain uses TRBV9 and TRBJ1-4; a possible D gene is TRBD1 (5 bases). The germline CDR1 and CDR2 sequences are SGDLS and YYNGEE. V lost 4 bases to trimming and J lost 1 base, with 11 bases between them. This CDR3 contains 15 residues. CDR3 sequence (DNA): TGTGCCAGCAGCCCCGGGCAGGGAACTAATGAAAAACTGTTTTTT. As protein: CASSPGQGTNEKLFF.

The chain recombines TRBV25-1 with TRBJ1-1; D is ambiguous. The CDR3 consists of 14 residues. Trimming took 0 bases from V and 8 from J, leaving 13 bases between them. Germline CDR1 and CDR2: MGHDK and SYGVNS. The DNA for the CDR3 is TGTGCCAGCAGTGAATATGGAGCGGGGAGGGAAGCTTTCTTT. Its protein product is CASSEYGAGREAFF.

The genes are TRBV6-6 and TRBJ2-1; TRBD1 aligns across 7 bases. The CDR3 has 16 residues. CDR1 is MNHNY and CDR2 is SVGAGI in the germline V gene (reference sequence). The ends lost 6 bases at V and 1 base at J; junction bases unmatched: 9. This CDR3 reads CASSRLPGQSYNEQFF. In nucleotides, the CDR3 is TGTGCCAGCAGCCGACTTCCGGGACAGTCCTACAATGAGCAGTTCTTC.

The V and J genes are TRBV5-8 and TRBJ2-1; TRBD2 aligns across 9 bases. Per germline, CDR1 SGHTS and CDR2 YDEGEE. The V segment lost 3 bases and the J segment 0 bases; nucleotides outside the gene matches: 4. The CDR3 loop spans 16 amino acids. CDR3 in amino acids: CASSWYSGSSYNEQFF. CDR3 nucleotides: TGTGCCAGCAGCTGGTATAGCGGGAGCTCCTACAATGAGCAGTTCTTC.

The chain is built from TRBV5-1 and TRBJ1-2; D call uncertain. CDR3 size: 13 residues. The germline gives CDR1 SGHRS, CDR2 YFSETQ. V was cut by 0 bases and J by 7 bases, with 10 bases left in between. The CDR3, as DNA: TGCGCCAGCAGCTTGGGACCGGACTCTGGCTACACCTTC. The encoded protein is CASSLGPDSGYTF.

CDR3 residues: CASSPTSGGADEQFF. For the CDR3, the DNA is TGTGCCAGCAGCCCGACTAGCGGGGGGGCTGATGAGCAGTTCTTC. This rearrangement joins TRBV6-5 to TRBJ2-1; 14 nucleotides align to TRBD2. The CDR3 loop spans 15 amino acids. CDR1 and CDR2 (germline): MNHEY, SVGAGI. J gave up 8 bases and V 6 bases, and 6 bases lay outside the gene matches.

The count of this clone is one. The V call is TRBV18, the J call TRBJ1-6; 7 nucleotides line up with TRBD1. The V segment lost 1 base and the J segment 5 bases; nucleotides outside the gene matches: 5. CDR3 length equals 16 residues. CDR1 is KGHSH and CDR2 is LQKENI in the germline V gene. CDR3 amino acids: CASSPRQGIDNSPLHF. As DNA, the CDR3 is TGTGCCAGCTCACCACGACAGGGCATCGATAATTCACCCCTCCACTTT.

CDR3 nucleotide sequence: TGTGCCAGCAGCTTAGCGGCCTATACGCAGTATTTT. Its translation: CASSLAAYTQYF. V is TRBV7-2 and J is TRBJ2-3; D remains ambiguous. The CDR3 loop spans 12 amino acids. The V gene's germline CDR1 is SGHTA and CDR2 FQGNSA. The ends were cut back, 0 bases at V and 7 bases at J, with 5 bases in the middle.

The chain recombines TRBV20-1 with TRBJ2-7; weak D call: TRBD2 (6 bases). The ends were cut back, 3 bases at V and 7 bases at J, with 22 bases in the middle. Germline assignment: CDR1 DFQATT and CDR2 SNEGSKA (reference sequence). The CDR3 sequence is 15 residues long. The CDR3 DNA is TGCAGTGCTAGTTTTAGTATAAGCGGGTTATCGGAGCAGTACTTC. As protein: CSASFSISGLSEQYF.

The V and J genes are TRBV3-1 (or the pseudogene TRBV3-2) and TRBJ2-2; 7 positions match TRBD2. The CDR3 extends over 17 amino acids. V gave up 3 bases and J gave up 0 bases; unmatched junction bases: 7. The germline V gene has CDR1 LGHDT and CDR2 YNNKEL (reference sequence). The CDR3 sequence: CASSHLRDYPNTGELFF. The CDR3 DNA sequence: TGTGCCAGCAGCCACCTCCGGGACTATCCGAACACCGGGGAGCTGTTTTTT.

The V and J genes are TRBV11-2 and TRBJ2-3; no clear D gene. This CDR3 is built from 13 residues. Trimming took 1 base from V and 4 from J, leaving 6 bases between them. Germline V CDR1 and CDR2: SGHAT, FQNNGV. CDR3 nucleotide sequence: TGTGCCAGCAGCTTAGGAGTGGCAGATACGCAGTATTTT. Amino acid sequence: CASSLGVADTQYF.

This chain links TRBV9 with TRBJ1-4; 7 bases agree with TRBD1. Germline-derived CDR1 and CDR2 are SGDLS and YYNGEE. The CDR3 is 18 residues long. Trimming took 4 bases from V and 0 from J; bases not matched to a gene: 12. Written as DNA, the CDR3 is TGTGCCAGCAGCCCCATAGACAGGGACCATGCAACTAATGAAAAACTGTTTTTT. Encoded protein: CASSPIDRDHATNEKLFF.

DNA of the CDR3: TGTGCCAGCTCGACAGGGGGGTACTGGCATTTT. Amino acids: CASSTGGYWHF. The V and J genes are TRBV28 and TRBJ1-5; 9 nucleotides line up with TRBD1. V shed 8 bases and J 15 bases; nucleotides not matched to a gene: 8. CDR1 MDHEN and CDR2 SYDVKM come from the germline V gene. The CDR3 runs to 11 residues.

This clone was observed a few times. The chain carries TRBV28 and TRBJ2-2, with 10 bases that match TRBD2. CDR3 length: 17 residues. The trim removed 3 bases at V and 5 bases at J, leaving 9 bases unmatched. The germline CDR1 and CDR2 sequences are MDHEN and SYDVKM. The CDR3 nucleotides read TGTGCCAGCAGTTTCTTAATGTTAGCGGGAGGAACCGGGGAGCTGTTTTTT. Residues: CASSFLMLAGGTGELFF. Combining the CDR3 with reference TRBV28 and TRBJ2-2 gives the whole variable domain DVKVTQSSRYLVKRTGEKVFLECVQDMDHENMFWYRQDPGLGLRLIYFSYDVKMKEKGDIPEGYSVSREKKERFSLILESASTNQTSMYLCASSFLMLAGGTGELFFGEGSRLTVL.

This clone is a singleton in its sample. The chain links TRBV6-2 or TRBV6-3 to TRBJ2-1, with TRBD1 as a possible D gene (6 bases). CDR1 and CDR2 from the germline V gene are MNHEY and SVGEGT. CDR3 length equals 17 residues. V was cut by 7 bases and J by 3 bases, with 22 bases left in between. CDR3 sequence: CASIPSKWGTNYNEQFF. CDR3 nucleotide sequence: TGTGCCAGCATCCCGTCGAAGTGGGGGACAAACTACAATGAGCAGTTCTTC.

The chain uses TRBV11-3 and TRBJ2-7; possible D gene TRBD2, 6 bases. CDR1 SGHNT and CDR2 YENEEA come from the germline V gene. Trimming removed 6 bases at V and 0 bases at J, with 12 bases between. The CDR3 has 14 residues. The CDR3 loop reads CASSSGGSSYEQYF. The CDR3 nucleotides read TGTGCCAGCAGTAGCGGTGGAAGCTCCTACGAGCAGTACTTC.

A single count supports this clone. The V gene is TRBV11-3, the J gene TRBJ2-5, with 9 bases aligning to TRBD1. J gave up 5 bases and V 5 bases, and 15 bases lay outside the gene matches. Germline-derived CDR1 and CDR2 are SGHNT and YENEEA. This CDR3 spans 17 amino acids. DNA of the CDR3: TGTGCCAGCAGCCGAACGGTGGGACAGGGCCCCGGGGAGACCCAGTACTTC. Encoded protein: CASSRTVGQGPGETQYF.

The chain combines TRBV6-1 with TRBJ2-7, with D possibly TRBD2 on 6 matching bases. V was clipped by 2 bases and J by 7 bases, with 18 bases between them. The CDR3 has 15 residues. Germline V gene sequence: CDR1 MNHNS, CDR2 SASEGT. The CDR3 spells CASSEIAGGTGEQYF. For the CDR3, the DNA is TGTGCCAGCAGTGAAATCGCCGGAGGGACGGGGGAGCAGTACTTC.

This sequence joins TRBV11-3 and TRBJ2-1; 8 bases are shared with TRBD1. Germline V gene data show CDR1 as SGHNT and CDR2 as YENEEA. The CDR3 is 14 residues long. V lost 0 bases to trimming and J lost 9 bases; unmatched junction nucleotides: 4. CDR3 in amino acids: CASSLDSGGSEQFF. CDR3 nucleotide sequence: TGTGCCAGCAGCTTAGATTCAGGGGGCAGTGAGCAGTTCTTC.

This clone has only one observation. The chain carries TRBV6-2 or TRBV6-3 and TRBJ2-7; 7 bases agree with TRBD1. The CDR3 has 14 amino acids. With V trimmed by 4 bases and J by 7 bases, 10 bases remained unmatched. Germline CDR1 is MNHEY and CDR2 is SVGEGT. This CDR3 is CASSFTGQWKEQYF. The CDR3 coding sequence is TGTGCCAGCAGTTTTACGGGACAGTGGAAGGAGCAGTACTTC.

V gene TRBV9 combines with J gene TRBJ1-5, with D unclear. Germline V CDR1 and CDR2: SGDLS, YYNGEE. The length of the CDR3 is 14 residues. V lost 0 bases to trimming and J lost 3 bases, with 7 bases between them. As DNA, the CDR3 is TGTGCCAGCAGCGTAGATAGCAACAATCAGCCCCAGCATTTT. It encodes CASSVDSNNQPQHF.

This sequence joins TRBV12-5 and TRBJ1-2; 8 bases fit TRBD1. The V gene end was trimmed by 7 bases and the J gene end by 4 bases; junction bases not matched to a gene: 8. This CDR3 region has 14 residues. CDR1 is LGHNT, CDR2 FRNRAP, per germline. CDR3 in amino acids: CASAQGQGSYGYTF. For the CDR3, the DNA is TGTGCTAGTGCCCAAGGACAGGGCAGCTATGGCTACACCTTC.